This T cell receptor (beta chain) was observed in a study of blood T cell repertoires in COVID-19. Study background: Nucleic acid was either cDNA or gDNA, and it came from T cells, B-cell-depleted T cells, or PBMCs.

The germline CDR1 and CDR2 sequences are SGHVS and FNYEAQ. The V end lost 4 bases, the J end lost 5 bases, and 9 bases lay between the germline ends. CDR3 length equals 14 residues. Authors' analysis steps: Cell counts per sample came from amplifying reference gene primers. Produced via immunoSEQ multiplex PCR; TCRdb's table is partial and in-frame only. V and J calls and clone size are copied from that table; D and trimming were computed from the DNA. The repertoire holds approximately 300,000 clones, with around 90% as singletons. The clonotype originates from a woman aged 50 to 60 who had recovered from COVID-19. The V gene is TRBV7-6, the J gene TRBJ1-6, with D perhaps matching TRBD1 (6 bases). Sequencing was performed on peripheral blood. CDR3 sequence (DNA): TGTGCCAGCAGCTCTGGACAGAATAATTCACCCCTCCACTTT. This sequence encodes CASSSGQNNSPLHF.